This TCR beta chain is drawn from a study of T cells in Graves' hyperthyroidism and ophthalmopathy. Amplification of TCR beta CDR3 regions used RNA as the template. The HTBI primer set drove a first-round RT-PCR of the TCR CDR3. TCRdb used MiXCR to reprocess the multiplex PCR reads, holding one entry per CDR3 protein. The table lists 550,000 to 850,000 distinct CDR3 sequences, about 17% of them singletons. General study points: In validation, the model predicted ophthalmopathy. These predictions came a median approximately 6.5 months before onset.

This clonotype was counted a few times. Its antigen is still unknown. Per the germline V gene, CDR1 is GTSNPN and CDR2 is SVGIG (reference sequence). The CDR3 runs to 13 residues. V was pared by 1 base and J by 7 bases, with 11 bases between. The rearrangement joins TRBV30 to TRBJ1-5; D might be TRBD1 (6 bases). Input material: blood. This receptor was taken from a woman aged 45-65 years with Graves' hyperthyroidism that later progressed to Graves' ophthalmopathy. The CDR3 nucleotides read TGTGCCTGGAGTGACAGGGAAAGCCAGCCCCAGCATTTT. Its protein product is CAWSDRESQPQHF.